This entry is about one T cell receptor (beta chain). The data originate from a study of monozygotic twins with inflammatory bowel disease. The template switching step added UMIs that contained a 6-nucleotide sample barcode. TCRdb re-called the 5' RACE reads; every CDR3 protein appears as one record, without DNA. The sample data list about 210,000 distinct CDR3 sequences. The receptor comes from a human donor with ulcerative colitis or Crohn's disease, or a healthy co-twin of an affected twin (not recorded which). The source material was blood.

The CDR3 reads CASIGQESSGANVLTF. The rearrangement links TRBV5-1 to TRBJ2-6; there is no DNA to check the TCRdb D call of TRBD1. Germline loops: CDR1 SGHRS, CDR2 YFSETQ. The CDR3 sequence is 16 residues long. Full variable domain (rest looked up from reference TRBV5-1 and TRBJ2-6): KAGVTQTPRYLIKTRGQQVTLSCSPISGHRSVSWYQQTPGQGLQFLFEYFSETQRNKGNFPGRFSGRQFSNSRSEMNVSTLELGDSALYLCASIGQESSGANVLTFGAGSRLTVL.